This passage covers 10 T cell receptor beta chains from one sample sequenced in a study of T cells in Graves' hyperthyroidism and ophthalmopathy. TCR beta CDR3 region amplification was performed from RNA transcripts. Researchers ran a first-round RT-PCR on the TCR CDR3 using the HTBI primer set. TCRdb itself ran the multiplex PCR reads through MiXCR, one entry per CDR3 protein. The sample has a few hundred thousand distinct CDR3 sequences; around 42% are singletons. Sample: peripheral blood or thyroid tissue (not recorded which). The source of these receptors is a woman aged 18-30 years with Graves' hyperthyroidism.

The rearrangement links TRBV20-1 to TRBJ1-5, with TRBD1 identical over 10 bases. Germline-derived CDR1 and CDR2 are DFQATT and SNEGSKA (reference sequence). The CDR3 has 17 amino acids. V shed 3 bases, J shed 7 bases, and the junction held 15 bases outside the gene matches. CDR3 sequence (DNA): TGCAGTGCTAGTCTCGATTGGGGACAGGGGTACGAGCAGCCCCAGCATTTT. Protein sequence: CSASLDWGQGYEQPQHF.

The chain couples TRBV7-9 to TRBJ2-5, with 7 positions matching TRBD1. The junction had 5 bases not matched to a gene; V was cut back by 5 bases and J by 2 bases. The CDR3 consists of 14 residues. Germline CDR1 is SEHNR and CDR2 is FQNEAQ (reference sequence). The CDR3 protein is CASSLEQGQETQYF. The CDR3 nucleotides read TGTGCCAGCAGCCTCGAACAGGGGCAAGAGACCCAGTACTTC. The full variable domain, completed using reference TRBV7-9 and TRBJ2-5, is DTGVSQNPRHKITKRGQNVTFRCDPISEHNRLYWYRQTLGQGPEFLTYFQNEAQLEKSRLLSDRFSAERPKGSFSTLEIQRTEQGDSAMYLCASSLEQGQETQYFGPGTRLLVL.

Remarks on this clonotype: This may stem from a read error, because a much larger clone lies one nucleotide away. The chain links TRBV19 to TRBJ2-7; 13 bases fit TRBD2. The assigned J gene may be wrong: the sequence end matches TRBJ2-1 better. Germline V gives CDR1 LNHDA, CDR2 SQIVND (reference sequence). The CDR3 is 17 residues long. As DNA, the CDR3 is TGTGCCTGTAGTCTGTGGTCCGGGACTAGCGGGAAGTATGAGCAGTTCTTC. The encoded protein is CACSLWSGTSGKYEQFF.

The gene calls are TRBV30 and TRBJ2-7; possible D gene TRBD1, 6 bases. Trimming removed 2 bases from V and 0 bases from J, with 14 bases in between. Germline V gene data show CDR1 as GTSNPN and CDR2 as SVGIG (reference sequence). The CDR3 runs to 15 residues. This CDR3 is CAWSPGHLSSYEQYF. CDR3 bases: TGTGCCTGGAGTCCGGGACACCTGAGCTCCTACGAGCAGTACTTC.

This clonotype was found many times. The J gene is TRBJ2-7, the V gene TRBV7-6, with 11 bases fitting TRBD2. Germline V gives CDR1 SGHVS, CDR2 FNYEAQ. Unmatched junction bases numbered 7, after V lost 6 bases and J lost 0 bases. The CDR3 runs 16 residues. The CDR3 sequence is CASSSISGRASYEQYF. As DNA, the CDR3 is TGTGCCAGCAGTTCCATTAGCGGGAGGGCCTCCTACGAGCAGTACTTC.

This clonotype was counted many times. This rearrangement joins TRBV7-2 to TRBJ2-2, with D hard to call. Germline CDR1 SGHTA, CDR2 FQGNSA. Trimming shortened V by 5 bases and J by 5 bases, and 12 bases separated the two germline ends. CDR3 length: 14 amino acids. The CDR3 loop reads CASSRLWETGELFF. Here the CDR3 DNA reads TGTGCCAGCAGCCGATTGTGGGAAACCGGGGAGCTGTTTTTT.

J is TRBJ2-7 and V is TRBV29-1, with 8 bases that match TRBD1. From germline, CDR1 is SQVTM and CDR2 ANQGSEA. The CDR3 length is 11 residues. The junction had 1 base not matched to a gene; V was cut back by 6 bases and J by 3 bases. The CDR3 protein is CSVTGDYEQYF. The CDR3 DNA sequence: TGCAGCGTGACAGGGGACTACGAGCAGTACTTC.

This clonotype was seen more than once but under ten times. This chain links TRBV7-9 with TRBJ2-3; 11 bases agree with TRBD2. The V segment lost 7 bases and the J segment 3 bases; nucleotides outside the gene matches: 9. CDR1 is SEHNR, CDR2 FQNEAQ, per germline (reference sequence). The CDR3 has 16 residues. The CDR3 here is CASNYQLAGETDTQYF. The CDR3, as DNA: TGTGCCAGCAACTACCAACTAGCGGGAGAAACAGATACGCAGTATTTT.

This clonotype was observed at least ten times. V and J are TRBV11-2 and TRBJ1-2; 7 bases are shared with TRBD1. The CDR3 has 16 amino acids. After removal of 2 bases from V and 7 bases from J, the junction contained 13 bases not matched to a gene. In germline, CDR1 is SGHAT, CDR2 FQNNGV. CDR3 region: CASSLTGDWAFSGYTF. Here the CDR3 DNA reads TGTGCCAGCAGCTTAACAGGGGACTGGGCCTTTTCTGGCTACACCTTC.

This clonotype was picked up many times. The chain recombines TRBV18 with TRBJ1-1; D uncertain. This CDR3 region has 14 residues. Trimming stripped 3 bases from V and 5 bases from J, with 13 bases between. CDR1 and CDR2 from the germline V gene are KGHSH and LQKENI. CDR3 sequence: CASSPGREKTEAFF. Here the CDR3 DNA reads TGTGCCAGCTCACCTGGAAGGGAGAAGACTGAAGCTTTCTTT.